This T cell receptor beta chain was found in a study of T cell responses to AZD1222 COVID-19 vaccine. Study results and limitations: Spike-spanning, vaccine-associated CD4 TCRs were dominant at 160-218 and 743-854. Most donors were white British and more were female, and clonal diversity was possibly underestimated.

The assay was immunoSEQ multiplex PCR, and TCRdb's table has in-frame clones only and misses some. Among 200,000 to 250,000 clones listed, roughly 91% were seen once. From germline, CDR1 is SGHTA and CDR2 FQGNSA. V was clipped by 5 bases and J by 8 bases, with 10 bases between them. The length of the CDR3 is 13 residues. Note on this clone: Its antigen is still unknown.

The material sequenced was peripheral blood, taken on day 0 of MenACWY control vaccination. This sequence originates from an adult in good health. The chain carries TRBV7-2 and TRBJ1-6; D is possibly TRBD1 (6 bases). CDR3: CASSIQGYSPLHF. The DNA of the CDR3 is TGTGCCAGCAGCATACAGGGTTATTCACCCCTCCACTTT.